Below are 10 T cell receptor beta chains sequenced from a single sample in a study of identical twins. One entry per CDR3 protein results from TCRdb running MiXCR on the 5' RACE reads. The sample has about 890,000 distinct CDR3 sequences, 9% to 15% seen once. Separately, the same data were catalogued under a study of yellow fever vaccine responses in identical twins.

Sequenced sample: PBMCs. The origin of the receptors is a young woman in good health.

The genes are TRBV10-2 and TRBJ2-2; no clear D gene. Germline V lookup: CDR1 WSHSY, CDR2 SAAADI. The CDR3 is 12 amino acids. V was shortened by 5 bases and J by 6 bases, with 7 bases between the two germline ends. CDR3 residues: CASSIPAGELFF. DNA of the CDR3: TGCGCCAGCAGTATTCCGGCCGGGGAGCTGTTTTTT.

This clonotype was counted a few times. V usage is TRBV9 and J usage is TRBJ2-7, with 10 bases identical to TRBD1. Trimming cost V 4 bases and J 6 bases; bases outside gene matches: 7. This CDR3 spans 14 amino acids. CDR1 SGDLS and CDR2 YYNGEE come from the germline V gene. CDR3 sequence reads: CASSPGQGMGEQYF. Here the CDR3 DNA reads TGTGCCAGCAGCCCGGGACAGGGGATGGGCGAGCAGTACTTC.

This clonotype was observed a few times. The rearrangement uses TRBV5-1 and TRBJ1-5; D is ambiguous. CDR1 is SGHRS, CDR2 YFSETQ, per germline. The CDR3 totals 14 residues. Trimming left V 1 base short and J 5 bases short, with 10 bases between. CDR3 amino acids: CASSLLAGDQPQHF. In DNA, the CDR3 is TGCGCCAGCAGCTTGTTGGCAGGCGATCAGCCCCAGCATTTT.

This CDR3 is CASSATGTGSYEQYF. The CDR3 DNA is TGTGCCAGCAGTGCAACCGGGACAGGGAGCTACGAGCAGTACTTC. The rearrangement links TRBV6-1 to TRBJ2-7, with 9 bases that match TRBD1. This CDR3 comprises 15 residues. Germline V gives CDR1 MNHNS, CDR2 SASEGT. V lost 4 bases to trimming and J lost 3 bases; unmatched junction nucleotides: 7.

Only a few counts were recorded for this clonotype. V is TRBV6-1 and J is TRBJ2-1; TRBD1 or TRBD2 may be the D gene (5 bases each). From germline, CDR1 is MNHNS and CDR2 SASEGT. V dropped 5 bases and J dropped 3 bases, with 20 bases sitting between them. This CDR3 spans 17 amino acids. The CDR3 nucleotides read TGTGCCAGCAGTCGGGGACGTCAACCAACGTTCTACAATGAGCAGTTCTTC. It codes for CASSRGRQPTFYNEQFF.

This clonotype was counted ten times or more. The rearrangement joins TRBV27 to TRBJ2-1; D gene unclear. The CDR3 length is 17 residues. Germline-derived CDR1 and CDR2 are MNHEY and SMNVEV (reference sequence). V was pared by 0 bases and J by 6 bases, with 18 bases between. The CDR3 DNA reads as TGTGCCAGCAGTTTATCCTTAGTAGTCTCACGCCTCAATGAGCAGTTCTTC. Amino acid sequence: CASSLSLVVSRLNEQFF.

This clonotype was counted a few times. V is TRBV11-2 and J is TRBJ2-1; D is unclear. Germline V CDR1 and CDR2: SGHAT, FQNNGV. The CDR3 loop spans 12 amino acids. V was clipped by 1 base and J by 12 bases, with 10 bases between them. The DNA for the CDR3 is TGTGCCAGCAGCTTAGGGGGTACATGGCAGTTCTTC. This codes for CASSLGGTWQFF.

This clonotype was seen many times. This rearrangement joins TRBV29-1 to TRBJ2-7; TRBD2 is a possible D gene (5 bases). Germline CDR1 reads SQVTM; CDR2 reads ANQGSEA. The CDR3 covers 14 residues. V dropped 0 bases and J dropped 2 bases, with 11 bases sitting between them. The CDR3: CSVEERAKPYEQYF. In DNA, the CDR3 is TGCAGCGTTGAAGAGCGGGCAAAACCCTACGAGCAGTACTTC.

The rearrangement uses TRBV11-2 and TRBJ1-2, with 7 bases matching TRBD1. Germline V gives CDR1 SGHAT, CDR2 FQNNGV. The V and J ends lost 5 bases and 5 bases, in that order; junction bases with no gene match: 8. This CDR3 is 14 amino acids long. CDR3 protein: CASSPTGLGYGYTF. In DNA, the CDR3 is TGTGCCAGCAGCCCGACAGGGCTCGGGTATGGCTACACCTTC.

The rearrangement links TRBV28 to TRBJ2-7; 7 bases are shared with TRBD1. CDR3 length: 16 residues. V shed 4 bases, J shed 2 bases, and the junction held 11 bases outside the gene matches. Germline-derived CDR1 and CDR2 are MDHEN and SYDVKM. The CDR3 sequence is CASSSTGMGDAYEQYF. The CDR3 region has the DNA TGTGCCAGCAGTTCGACAGGGATGGGCGATGCCTACGAGCAGTACTTC.